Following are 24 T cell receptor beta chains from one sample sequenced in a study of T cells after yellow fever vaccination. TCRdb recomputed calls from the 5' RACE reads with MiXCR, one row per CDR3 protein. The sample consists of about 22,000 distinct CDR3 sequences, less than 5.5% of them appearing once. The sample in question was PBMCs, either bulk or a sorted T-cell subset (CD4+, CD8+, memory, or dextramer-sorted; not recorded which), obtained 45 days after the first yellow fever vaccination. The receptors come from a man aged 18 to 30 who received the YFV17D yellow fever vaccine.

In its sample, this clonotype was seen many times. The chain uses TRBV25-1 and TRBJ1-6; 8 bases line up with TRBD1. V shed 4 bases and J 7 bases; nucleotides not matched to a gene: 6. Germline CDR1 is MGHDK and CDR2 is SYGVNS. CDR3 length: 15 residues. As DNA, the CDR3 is TGTGCCAGCAGTGGGACCGGGACAGGCAATTCACCCCTCCACTTT. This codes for CASSGTGTGNSPLHF.

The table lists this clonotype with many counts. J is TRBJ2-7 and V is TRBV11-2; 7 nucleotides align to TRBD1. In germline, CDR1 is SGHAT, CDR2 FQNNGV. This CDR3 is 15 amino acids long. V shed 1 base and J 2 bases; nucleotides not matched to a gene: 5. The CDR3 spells CASSLGSGTAYEQYV. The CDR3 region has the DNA TGTGCCAGCAGCTTAGGCTCAGGGACAGCCTACGAGCAGTACGTC.

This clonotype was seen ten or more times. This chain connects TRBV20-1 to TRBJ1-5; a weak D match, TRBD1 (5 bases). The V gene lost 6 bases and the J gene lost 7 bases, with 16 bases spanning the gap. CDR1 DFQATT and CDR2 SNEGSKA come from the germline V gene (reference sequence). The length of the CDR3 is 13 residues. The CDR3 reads CSALGENRQPQHF. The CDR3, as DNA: TGCAGTGCCCTGGGGGAGAACAGGCAGCCCCAGCATTTT.

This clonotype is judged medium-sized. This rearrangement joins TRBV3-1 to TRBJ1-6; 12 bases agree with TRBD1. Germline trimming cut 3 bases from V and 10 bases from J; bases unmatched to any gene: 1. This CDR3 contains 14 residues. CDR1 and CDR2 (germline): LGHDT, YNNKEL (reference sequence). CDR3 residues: CASSQGTGGSPLHF. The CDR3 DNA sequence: TGTGCCAGCAGCCAGGGGACAGGGGGCTCACCCCTCCACTTT.

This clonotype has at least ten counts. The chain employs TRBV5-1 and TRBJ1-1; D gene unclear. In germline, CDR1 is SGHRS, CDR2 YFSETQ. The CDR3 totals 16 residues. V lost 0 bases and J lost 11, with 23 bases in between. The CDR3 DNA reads TGCGCCAGCAGCTTGGGGGCGATCGGAGGCTCCGTGAATGCTTTCTTT. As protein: CASSLGAIGGSVNAFF.

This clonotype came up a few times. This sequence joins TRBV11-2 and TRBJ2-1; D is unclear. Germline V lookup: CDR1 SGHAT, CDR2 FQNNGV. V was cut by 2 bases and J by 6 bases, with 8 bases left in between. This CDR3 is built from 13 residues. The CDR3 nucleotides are TGTGCCAGCAGCTTAACAGTGCTCAATGAGCAGTTCTTC. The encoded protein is CASSLTVLNEQFF.

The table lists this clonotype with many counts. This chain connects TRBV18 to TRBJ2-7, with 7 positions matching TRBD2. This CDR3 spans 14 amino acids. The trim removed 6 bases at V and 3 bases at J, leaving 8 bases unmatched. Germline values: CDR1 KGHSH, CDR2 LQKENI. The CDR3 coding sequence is TGTGCCAGCTCGCACACCACTAGCGACTACGAGCAGTACGTC. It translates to CASSHTTSDYEQYV.

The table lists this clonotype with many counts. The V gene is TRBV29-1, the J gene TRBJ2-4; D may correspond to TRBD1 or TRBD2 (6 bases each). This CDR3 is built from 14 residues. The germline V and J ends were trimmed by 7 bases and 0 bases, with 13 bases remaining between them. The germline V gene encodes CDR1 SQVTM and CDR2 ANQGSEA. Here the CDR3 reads CSAAGGLAKNIQYF. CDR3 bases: TGCAGCGCTGCTGGGGGGCTAGCCAAAAACATTCAGTACTTC. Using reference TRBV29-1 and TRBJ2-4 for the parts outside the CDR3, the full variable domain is SAVISQKPSRDICQRGTSLTIQCQVDSQVTMMFWYRQQPGQSLTLIATANQGSEATYESGFVIDKFPISRPNLTFSTLTVSNMSPEDSSIYLCSAAGGLAKNIQYFGAGTRLSVL.

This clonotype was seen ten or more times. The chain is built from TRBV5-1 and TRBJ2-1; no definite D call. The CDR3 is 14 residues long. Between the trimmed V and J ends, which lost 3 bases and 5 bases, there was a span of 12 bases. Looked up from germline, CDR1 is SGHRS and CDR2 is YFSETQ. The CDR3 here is CASSSVLPNNEQFF. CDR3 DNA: TGCGCCAGCAGCTCGGTGCTCCCCAACAATGAGCAGTTCTTC.

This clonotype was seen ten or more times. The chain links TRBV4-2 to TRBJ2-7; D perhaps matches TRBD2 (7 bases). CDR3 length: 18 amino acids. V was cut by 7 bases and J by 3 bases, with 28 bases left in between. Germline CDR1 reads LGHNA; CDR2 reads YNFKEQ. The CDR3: CASNHVGGPTKPHYEQYF. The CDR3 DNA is TGTGCCAGCAACCACGTCGGGGGGCCGACTAAACCCCACTACGAGCAGTACTTC.

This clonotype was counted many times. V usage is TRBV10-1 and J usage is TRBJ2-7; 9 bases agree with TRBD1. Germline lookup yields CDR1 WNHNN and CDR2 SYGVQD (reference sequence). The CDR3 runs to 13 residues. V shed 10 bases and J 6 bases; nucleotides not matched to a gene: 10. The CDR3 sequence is CANRDRDATEQYV. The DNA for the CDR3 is TGCGCCAACCGGGACAGGGATGCTACCGAGCAGTACGTC.

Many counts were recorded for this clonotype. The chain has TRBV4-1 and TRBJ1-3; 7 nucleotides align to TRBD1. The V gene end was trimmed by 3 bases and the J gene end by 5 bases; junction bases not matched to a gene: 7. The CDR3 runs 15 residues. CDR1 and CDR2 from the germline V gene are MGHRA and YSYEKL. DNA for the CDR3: TGCGCCAGCAGCCACGGGACAGTTGGTCGAAACACCATATATTTT. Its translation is CASSHGTVGRNTIYF.

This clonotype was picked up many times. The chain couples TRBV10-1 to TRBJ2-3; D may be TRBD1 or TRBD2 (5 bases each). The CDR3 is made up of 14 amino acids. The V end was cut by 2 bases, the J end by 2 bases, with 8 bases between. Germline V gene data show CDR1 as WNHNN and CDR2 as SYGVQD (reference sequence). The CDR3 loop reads CASSEGGSTDTQYF. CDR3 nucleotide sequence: TGCGCCAGCAGTGAGGGGGGATCCACAGATACGCAGTATTTT.

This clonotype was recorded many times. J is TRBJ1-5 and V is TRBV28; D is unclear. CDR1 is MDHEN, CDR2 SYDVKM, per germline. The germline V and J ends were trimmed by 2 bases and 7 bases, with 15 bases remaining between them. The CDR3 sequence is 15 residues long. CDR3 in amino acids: CASSLPLTLGQPQHF. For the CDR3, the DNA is TGTGCCAGCAGTTTACCCCTAACCTTAGGGCAGCCCCAGCATTTT.

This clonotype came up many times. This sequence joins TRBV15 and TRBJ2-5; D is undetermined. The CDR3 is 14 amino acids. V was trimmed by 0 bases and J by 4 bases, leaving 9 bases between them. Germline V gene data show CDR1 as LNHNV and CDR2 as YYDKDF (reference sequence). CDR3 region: CATSRDPRGETQYF. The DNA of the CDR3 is TGTGCCACCAGCAGAGATCCTCGTGGAGAGACCCAGTACTTC.

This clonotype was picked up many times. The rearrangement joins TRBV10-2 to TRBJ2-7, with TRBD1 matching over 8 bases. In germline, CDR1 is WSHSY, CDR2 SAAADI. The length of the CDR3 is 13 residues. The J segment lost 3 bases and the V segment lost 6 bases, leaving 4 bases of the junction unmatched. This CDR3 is CASRGTGGYEQYF. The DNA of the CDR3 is TGCGCCAGCAGGGGGACAGGAGGCTACGAGCAGTACTTC.

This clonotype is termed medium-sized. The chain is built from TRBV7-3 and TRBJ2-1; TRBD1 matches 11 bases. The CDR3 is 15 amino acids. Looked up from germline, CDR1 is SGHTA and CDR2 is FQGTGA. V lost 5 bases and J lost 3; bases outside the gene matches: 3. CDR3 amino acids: CASSPGTGGYNEQFF. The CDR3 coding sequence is TGTGCCAGCAGCCCCGGGACAGGGGGCTACAATGAGCAGTTCTTC.

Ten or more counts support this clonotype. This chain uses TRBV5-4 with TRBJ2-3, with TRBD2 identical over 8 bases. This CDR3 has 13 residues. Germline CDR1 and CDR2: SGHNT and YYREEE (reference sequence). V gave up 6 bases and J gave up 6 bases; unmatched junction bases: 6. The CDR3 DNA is TGTGCCAGCAAGAATAGCGGGGTGGATACGCAGTATTTT. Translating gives CASKNSGVDTQYF. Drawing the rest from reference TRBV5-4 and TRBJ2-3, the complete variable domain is ETGVTQSPTHLIKTRGQQVTLRCSSQSGHNTVSWYQQALGQGPQFIFQYYREEENGRGNFPPRFSGLQFPNYSSELNVNALELDDSALYLCASKNSGVDTQYFGPGTRLTVL.

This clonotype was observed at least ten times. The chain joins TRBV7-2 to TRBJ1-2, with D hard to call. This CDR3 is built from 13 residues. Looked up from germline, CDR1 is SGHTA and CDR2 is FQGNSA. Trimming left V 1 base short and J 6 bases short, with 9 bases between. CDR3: CASSLGLADGYTF. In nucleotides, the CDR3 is TGTGCCAGCAGCTTAGGACTAGCGGATGGCTACACCTTC.

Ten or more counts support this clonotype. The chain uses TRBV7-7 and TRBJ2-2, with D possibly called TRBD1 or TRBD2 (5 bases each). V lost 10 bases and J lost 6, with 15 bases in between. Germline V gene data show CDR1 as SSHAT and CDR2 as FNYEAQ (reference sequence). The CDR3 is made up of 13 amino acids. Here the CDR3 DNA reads TGTGCCACCACCTCCGGGACGGCCGGGGAGCTGTTTTTT. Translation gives CATTSGTAGELFF.

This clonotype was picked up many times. The CDR3 spells CSATRQGGDYGYTF. CDR3 DNA sequence: TGCAGTGCTACCCGCCAGGGAGGGGACTATGGCTACACCTTC. J is TRBJ1-2 and V is TRBV20-1, with D possibly TRBD1 on 5 matching bases. The germline CDR1 and CDR2 sequences are DFQATT and SNEGSKA (reference sequence). This CDR3 spans 14 amino acids. Trimming left V 4 bases short and J 3 bases short, with 15 bases between.

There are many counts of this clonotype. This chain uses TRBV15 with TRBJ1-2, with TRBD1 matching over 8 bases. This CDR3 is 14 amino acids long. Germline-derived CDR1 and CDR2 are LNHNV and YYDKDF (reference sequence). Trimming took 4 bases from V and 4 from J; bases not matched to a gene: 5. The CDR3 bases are TGTGCCACCAGCAAAAGGGGACAGGTCTATGGCTACACCTTC. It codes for CATSKRGQVYGYTF. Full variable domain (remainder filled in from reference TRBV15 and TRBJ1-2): DAMVIQNPRYQVTQFGKPVTLSCSQTLNHNVMYWYQQKSSQAPKLLFHYYDKDFNNEADTPDNFQSRRPNTSFCFLDIRSPGLGDTAMYLCATSKRGQVYGYTFGSGTRLTVV.

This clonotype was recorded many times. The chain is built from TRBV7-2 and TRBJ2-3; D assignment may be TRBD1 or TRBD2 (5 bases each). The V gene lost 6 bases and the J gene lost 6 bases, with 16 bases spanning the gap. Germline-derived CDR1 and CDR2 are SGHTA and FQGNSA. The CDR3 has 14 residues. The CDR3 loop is CASSLDGTLDTQYF. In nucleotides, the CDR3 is TGTGCCAGCAGTCTGGACGGGACCCTTGATACGCAGTATTTT.

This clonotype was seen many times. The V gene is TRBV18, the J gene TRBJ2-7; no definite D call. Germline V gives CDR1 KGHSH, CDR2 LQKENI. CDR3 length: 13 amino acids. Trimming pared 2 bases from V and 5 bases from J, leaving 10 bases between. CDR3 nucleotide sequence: TGTGCCAGCTCACCAGGGAATGTGCACGAGCAGTACGTC. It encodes CASSPGNVHEQYV.